The 4 T cell receptor beta chains listed next were all sequenced from one sample in a study of identical twins. MiXCR was run by TCRdb on the 5' RACE reads, yielding one entry per CDR3 protein. This sample carries 450,000 to 650,000 distinct CDR3 sequences, about 15% of them seen once, and the ten largest clones take 0.44%. These data were likewise used in another study, on yellow fever vaccine responses in identical twins.

What was sequenced was CD4+ T cells sorted from blood. Every receptor here comes from a woman between 18 and 29 years old in good health.

Only a few counts were recorded for this clonotype. This chain uses TRBV28 with TRBJ2-1; D possibly uses TRBD1 or TRBD2 (6 bases each). The CDR3 is made up of 16 amino acids. Per the germline V gene, CDR1 is MDHEN and CDR2 is SYDVKM. V was shortened by 4 bases and J by 8 bases, with 21 bases between the two germline ends. This CDR3 is CASSYWGTGRGDEQFF. CDR3 nucleotides: TGTGCCAGCAGTTACTGGGGTACAGGGCGCGGGGATGAGCAGTTCTTC.

This clonotype was recorded many times. The V call is TRBV4-1, the J call TRBJ2-2; D is possibly TRBD2 (6 bases). The germline gives CDR1 MGHRA, CDR2 YSYEKL. The CDR3 extends over 15 amino acids. Trimming removed 3 bases from V and 6 bases from J, with 14 bases in between. Here the CDR3 reads CASSHPRLVAGELFF. DNA for the CDR3: TGCGCCAGCAGCCACCCCCGACTAGTAGCCGGGGAGCTGTTTTTT.

The table lists this clonotype with a few counts. The chain joins TRBV20-1 to TRBJ1-2; tentative D call: TRBD1 (5 bases). Germline V gene lookup returns CDR1 DFQATT and CDR2 SNEGSKA (reference sequence). The CDR3 consists of 13 residues. Trimming pared 5 bases from V and 2 bases from J, leaving 12 bases between. CDR3 region: CSAFGRDNYGYTF. As DNA, the CDR3 is TGCAGTGCTTTTGGGAGGGACAACTATGGCTACACCTTC.

The chain couples TRBV6-5 to TRBJ1-2; TRBD1 aligns across 7 bases. Trimming removed 8 bases from V and 8 bases from J; junction bases left unmatched: 8. The CDR3 runs 12 residues. CDR1 is MNHEY and CDR2 is SVGAGI in the germline V gene. For the CDR3, the DNA is TGTGCCAGCTTTACAGGGGTGGAAGGCTACACCTTC. Translated: CASFTGVEGYTF.